A single sample gave rise to the 27 T cell receptor beta chains below, sequenced in a study of a mutant IDH1 vaccine in newly diagnosed glioma. Time point: week 35, safety follow-up. Each dose delivered 300 ug of mutant IDH1 20-mer peptide subcutaneously with imiquimod. Some clones are missing from TCRdb's copy, which holds only in-frame ones; the method was immunoSEQ multiplex PCR. Of about 50,000 clones in the sample, 92% were seen once. These receptors are not linked to any known antigen. Sequencing was performed on PBMCs, taken from a glioma patient whose treatment included an IDH1 peptide vaccine. Every receptor here comes from a man between 50 and 59 years old with glioma.

This clone was detected once. V usage is TRBV23-1 and J usage is TRBJ2-5; D unresolved. TRBV23-1 has ORF status, its function being uncertain. The CDR3 has 12 residues. The V and J ends lost 2 bases and 3 bases respectively, with 4 bases between them. The DNA for the CDR3 is TGCGCCAGCAGTCAAGAAAAAGAGACCCAGTACTTC. It yields the protein CASSQEKETQYF.

The chain is built from TRBV14 and TRBJ1-6; D is unresolved. Per germline, CDR1 SGHDN and CDR2 FVKESK. The CDR3 covers 15 residues. The V end was cut by 2 bases, the J end by 7 bases, with 12 bases between. DNA of the CDR3: TGTGCCAGCAGCCAACAAGGGATGCGGAATTCACCCCTCCACTTT. Translating it yields CASSQQGMRNSPLHF.

V and J are TRBV6-1 and TRBJ2-1; no definite D call. With 4 bases removed from V and 6 bases from J, the gap between germline ends came to 13 bases. Germline V gene sequence: CDR1 MNHNS, CDR2 SASEGT. CDR3 length equals 14 residues. In DNA, the CDR3 is TGTGCCAGCAGTGTGCACCGACCTCCCAATGAGCAGTTCTTC. Translation: CASSVHRPPNEQFF.

The chain employs TRBV28 and TRBJ1-5; no firm D call. Germline V CDR1 and CDR2: MDHEN, SYDVKM. V was shortened by 6 bases and J by 0 bases, with 9 bases between the two germline ends. The CDR3 spans 14 residues. CDR3 sequence (DNA): TGTGCCAGCAGCCAAGACTATAGCAATCAGCCCCAGCATTTT. Amino acids: CASSQDYSNQPQHF.

The chain is built from TRBV28 and TRBJ1-5, with D possibly being TRBD1 (5 bases). Trimming took 7 bases from V and 0 from J, leaving 13 bases between them. CDR3 size: 15 residues. Per the germline V gene, CDR1 is MDHEN and CDR2 is SYDVKM. CDR3 sequence (DNA): TGTGCCAGCACTATGGCCGGGGGTAGCAATCAGCCCCAGCATTTT. This codes for CASTMAGGSNQPQHF.

The chain employs TRBV9 and TRBJ1-3; 7 bases are shared with TRBD1. The junction had 5 bases not matched to a gene; V was cut back by 1 base and J by 4 bases. Germline CDR1 reads SGDLS; CDR2 reads YYNGEE. The CDR3 loop spans 15 amino acids. In DNA form, the CDR3 reads TGTGCCAGCAGCGTAAAGGAACAGGGGGGAAACACCATATATTTT. It specifies CASSVKEQGGNTIYF.

The chain employs TRBV4-3 and TRBJ1-1; tentatively, D is TRBD1 (6 bases). This CDR3 is 17 amino acids long. Trimming took 0 bases from V and 0 from J, leaving 14 bases between them. The germline V gene has CDR1 LGHNA and CDR2 YSLEER. This chain's CDR3 is CASSQDRSGAMNTEAFF. The DNA of the CDR3 is TGCGCCAGCAGCCAAGATCGCTCGGGGGCCATGAACACTGAAGCTTTCTTT.

The chain is built from TRBV7-9 and TRBJ1-1; tentative D call: TRBD1 (5 bases). This CDR3 spans 14 amino acids. Germline lookup yields CDR1 SEHNR and CDR2 FQNEAQ (reference sequence). Trimming took 5 bases from V and 5 from J, leaving 15 bases between them. CDR3 bases: TGTGCCAGCAGCCCCGCTGGGGGGATGACTGAAGCTTTCTTT. This gives the protein CASSPAGGMTEAFF.

This chain links TRBV7-2 with TRBJ2-7; TRBD2 agrees at 12 bases. Germline V gives CDR1 SGHTA, CDR2 FQGNSA. The CDR3 loop spans 15 amino acids. After removal of 6 bases from V and 2 bases from J, the junction contained 5 bases not matched to a gene. CDR3 sequence reads: CASRSTSGGPYEQYF. The CDR3 DNA sequence: TGTGCCAGCAGGTCGACTAGCGGGGGCCCCTACGAGCAGTACTTC.

This clone is a singleton in its sample. This chain uses TRBV7-9 with TRBJ1-3, with D possibly being TRBD1 (5 bases). Looked up from germline, CDR1 is SEHNR and CDR2 is FQNEAQ (reference sequence). The CDR3 has 16 amino acids. V was shortened by 0 bases and J by 4 bases, with 13 bases between the two germline ends. Here the CDR3 DNA reads TGTGCCAGCAGCTTAGCGCTTATGGGGCGAGGAAACACCATATATTTT. Protein product: CASSLALMGRGNTIYF.

The chain couples TRBV2 to TRBJ2-7, with 11 bases matching TRBD1. J lost 2 bases, V lost 7 bases, and 4 bases had no gene match. Germline values: CDR1 SNHLY, CDR2 FYNNEI. The CDR3 length is 14 residues. The DNA of the CDR3 is TGTGCCAGCACTGCGGACAGGGGGCCCTACGAGCAGTACTTC. Protein product: CASTADRGPYEQYF.

This clone has a single count. The chain joins TRBV28 to TRBJ1-4; D ambiguous. With 3 bases removed from V and 8 bases from J, the gap between germline ends came to 10 bases. CDR3 size: 13 residues. Per germline, CDR1 MDHEN and CDR2 SYDVKM. CDR3 region: CASSLGGREKLFF. In DNA, the CDR3 is TGTGCCAGCAGTTTGGGCGGTCGGGAAAAACTGTTTTTT.

This sequence joins TRBV7-9 and TRBJ1-6, with D possibly TRBD1 on 5 matching bases. The CDR3 is 13 residues long. Trimming stripped 5 bases from V and 8 bases from J, with 10 bases between. Per the germline V gene, CDR1 is SEHNR and CDR2 is FQNEAQ (reference sequence). CDR3 bases: TGTGCCAGCAGCCCCCAAGGGGATTCACCCCTCCACTTT. Its protein is CASSPQGDSPLHF.

This clone was picked up a small number of times. The genes are TRBV11-3 and TRBJ2-5, with 7 positions matching TRBD1. Germline CDR1 and CDR2: SGHNT and YENEEA. Losses at the gene ends were 5 bases for V and 3 bases for J; bases not matched to a gene: 6. There are 14 residues in the CDR3. In DNA, the CDR3 is TGTGCCAGCAGCCCCGGGGACAGTGAAGAGACCCAGTACTTC. As protein: CASSPGDSEETQYF.

In this sample, this clone turned up once. The chain uses TRBV9 and TRBJ2-7; the D gene is possibly TRBD2 (5 bases). CDR3 length equals 14 residues. V gave up 0 bases and J gave up 6 bases, with 13 bases separating them. Germline loops: CDR1 SGDLS, CDR2 YYNGEE. CDR3 in DNA: TGTGCCAGCAGCGTAGAGGACCAGCGGTCCGAGCAGTACTTC. This codes for CASSVEDQRSEQYF.

V and J are TRBV2 and TRBJ2-2; 8 bases are a match to TRBD2. The germline gives CDR1 SNHLY, CDR2 FYNNEI. The CDR3 spans 16 residues. J was trimmed by 5 bases and V by 4 bases; bases with no gene match: 9. The CDR3 nucleotides are TGTGCCAGCAGTGTGGACTTGACGGGAGGGACCGGGGAGCTGTTTTTT. This sequence encodes CASSVDLTGGTGELFF. Full variable domain (missing parts from reference TRBV2 and TRBJ2-2): EPEVTQTPSHQVTQMGQEVILRCVPISNHLYFYWYRQILGQKVEFLVSFYNNEISEKSEIFDDQFSVERPDGSNFTLKIRSTKLEDSAMYFCASSVDLTGGTGELFFGEGSRLTVL.

The J gene is TRBJ1-2, the V gene TRBV6-6; 7 bases map to TRBD1. The germline V gene has CDR1 MNHNY and CDR2 SVGAGI (reference sequence). This CDR3 region has 12 residues. V lost 4 bases and J lost 6; bases outside the gene matches: 2. CDR3 coding DNA: TGTGCCAGCAGTTTCACAGGGGATGGCTACACCTTC. The encoded protein is CASSFTGDGYTF.

V is TRBV19 and J is TRBJ1-1; D unclear. V gave up 5 bases and J gave up 2 bases, with 15 bases separating them. The CDR3 is made up of 15 amino acids. CDR1 is LNHDA, CDR2 SQIVND, per germline (reference sequence). CDR3 region: CASSVGILFNTEAFF. The DNA for the CDR3 is TGTGCCAGTAGTGTAGGGATTTTATTTAACACTGAAGCTTTCTTT.

V and J are TRBV11-3 and TRBJ2-1; D might be TRBD1 (6 bases). The CDR3 covers 12 residues. CDR1 and CDR2 from the germline V gene are SGHNT and YENEEA. V lost 6 bases, J lost 7 bases, and 10 bases lay in between. The CDR3 bases are TGTGCCAGCAGTCGAAGGGGGAATGAGCAGTTCTTC. It encodes CASSRRGNEQFF.

The rearrangement uses TRBV18 and TRBJ2-2, with D unresolved. V was trimmed by 2 bases and J by 0 bases, leaving 13 bases between them. The CDR3 extends over 17 amino acids. Germline-derived CDR1 and CDR2 are KGHSH and LQKENI. The chain's CDR3 is CASSPRINRANTGELFF. Here the CDR3 DNA reads TGTGCCAGCTCACCAAGGATAAACCGCGCGAACACCGGGGAGCTGTTTTTT.

The chain links TRBV7-2 to TRBJ2-3; either TRBD1 or TRBD2 may fit D (5 bases each). CDR3 length equals 14 residues. The V end was cut by 5 bases, the J end by 7 bases, with 16 bases between. Looked up from germline, CDR1 is SGHTA and CDR2 is FQGNSA. Here the CDR3 reads CASSPGRSINTQYF. Here the CDR3 DNA reads TGTGCCAGCAGCCCGGGACGTTCTATAAATACGCAGTATTTT.

This chain uses TRBV6-5 with TRBJ2-1; 12 nucleotides match TRBD1. Germline V lookup: CDR1 MNHEY, CDR2 SVGAGI. The CDR3 consists of 15 residues. Trimming cost V 0 bases and J 11 bases; bases outside gene matches: 5. For the CDR3, the DNA is TGTGCCAGCAGTTACTCAGGGACAGGGGGCTCAAAGCAGTTCTTC. Its translation is CASSYSGTGGSKQFF.

V gene TRBV5-1 combines with J gene TRBJ2-7; tentatively, D is TRBD2 (6 bases). Per germline, CDR1 SGHRS and CDR2 YFSETQ. This CDR3 spans 14 amino acids. V gave up 7 bases and J gave up 3 bases, with 17 bases separating them. CDR3 coding DNA: TGCGCCAGCGGATTGGCGGGGAAGATCTACGAGCAGTACTTC. The encoded protein is CASGLAGKIYEQYF.

The gene calls are TRBV29-1 and TRBJ1-4; D is unclear. V was clipped by 1 base and J by 6 bases, with 9 bases between them. This CDR3 spans 13 amino acids. Germline CDR1 SQVTM, CDR2 ANQGSEA. The CDR3 bases are TGCAGCGTTGAAGGGGAAGCGGATGAAAAACTGTTTTTT. Its protein product is CSVEGEADEKLFF.

The chain joins TRBV6-6 to TRBJ1-6, with 7 nucleotides matching TRBD1. After removal of 4 bases from V and 3 bases from J, the junction contained 3 bases not matched to a gene. Per germline, CDR1 MNHNY and CDR2 SVGAGI (reference sequence). The CDR3 has 15 amino acids. The CDR3 DNA follows: TGTGCCAGCAGTTCGGCAGGGGGCTATAATTCACCCCTCCACTTT. Translating gives CASSSAGGYNSPLHF.

The chain couples TRBV5-1 to TRBJ2-7; maybe TRBD1 (6 bases). Germline V gene data show CDR1 as SGHRS and CDR2 as YFSETQ. This CDR3 spans 16 amino acids. V lost 0 bases and J lost 2, with 15 bases in between. The CDR3 region has the DNA TGCGCCAGCAGCTTGGGTGCAGGGGCCATCGCCTACGAGCAGTACTTC. This encodes CASSLGAGAIAYEQYF.

This chain joins TRBV11-2 and TRBJ1-1; no firm D call. The CDR3 runs 12 residues. With 5 bases removed from V and 8 bases from J, the gap between germline ends came to 12 bases. Germline V gene lookup returns CDR1 SGHAT and CDR2 FQNNGV. CDR3 sequence reads: CASSLVGREAFF. CDR3 coding DNA: TGTGCCAGCAGCCTAGTTGGCAGGGAAGCTTTCTTT.